The 23 T cell receptor beta chains below all came from one sample that was sequenced in a study of blood T cell repertoires in COVID-19. This table comes from immunoSEQ multiplex PCR, and its TCRdb copy is limited to in-frame clones, with some not included. The profile shows about 140,000 clones, approximately 80% of them singletons. Input material: peripheral blood. These receptors were collected from a human donor in a cohort sampled during active COVID-19.

The CDR3 spells CASSGLAGAYEQYF. As DNA, the CDR3 is TGTGCCAGCAGCGGACTAGCGGGTGCCTACGAGCAGTACTTC. J is TRBJ2-7 and V is TRBV6-5; TRBD2 agrees at 11 bases. CDR3 size: 14 residues. V was clipped by 6 bases and J by 2 bases; unmatched bases: 3. Germline values: CDR1 MNHEY, CDR2 SVGAGI.

The chain links TRBV6-5 to TRBJ1-2, with TRBD1 matching 8 bases. V lost 2 bases to trimming and J lost 7 bases; unmatched junction nucleotides: 9. This CDR3 contains 15 residues. In germline, CDR1 is MNHEY, CDR2 SVGAGI. CDR3 in amino acids: CASSYITGGGGGYTF. CDR3 DNA sequence: TGTGCCAGCAGTTACATTACAGGGGGAGGGGGTGGCTACACCTTC.

The V call is TRBV7-9, the J call TRBJ2-1; 9 bases map to TRBD2. CDR1 and CDR2 (germline): SEHNR, FQNEAQ (reference sequence). V was pared by 4 bases and J by 9 bases, with 10 bases of the junction left unmatched. The CDR3 extends over 15 amino acids. CDR3 DNA: TGTGCCAGCAGCTCTCGGGCGGGAGGGCCGGCTGAGCAGTTCTTC. Translated, it gives CASSSRAGGPAEQFF.

V usage is TRBV19 and J usage is TRBJ1-1, with 7 bases aligning to TRBD1. The CDR3 is 14 residues long. Germline assignment: CDR1 LNHDA and CDR2 SQIVND (reference sequence). Germline trimming cut 3 bases from V and 9 bases from J; bases unmatched to any gene: 10. CDR3 bases: TGTGCCAGTAGTATCGCTTCCTACAGGGGACAAGCTTTCTTT. It translates to CASSIASYRGQAFF.

This clone has only a few counts. The chain joins TRBV28 to TRBJ1-4, with 9 bases matching TRBD1. Germline V gives CDR1 MDHEN, CDR2 SYDVKM. CDR3 length: 15 residues. Germline trimming cut 9 bases from V and 0 bases from J; bases unmatched to any gene: 5. CDR3 sequence: CASGTGSPTNEKLFF. The CDR3 coding sequence is TGTGCCAGTGGGACAGGGTCCCCAACTAATGAAAAACTGTTTTTT.

A single count supports this clone. The chain uses TRBV6-5 and TRBJ2-1, with a weak D call TRBD1 (6 bases). The CDR3 is 13 residues long. The germline CDR1 and CDR2 sequences are MNHEY and SVGAGI. The CDR3 here is CAVRFGQSEEQFF. The CDR3 region has the DNA TGTGCGGTTCGCTTCGGACAGTCGGAAGAGCAGTTCTTC.

This rearrangement joins TRBV7-2 to TRBJ2-2; 11 nucleotides match TRBD2. Per germline, CDR1 SGHTA and CDR2 FQGNSA. The CDR3 length is 17 residues. V shed 1 base and J 1 base; nucleotides not matched to a gene: 2. The DNA for the CDR3 is TGTGCCAGCAGCTTAGGCCTAGCGGGGGGGAACACCGGGGAGCTGTTTTTT. Its protein is CASSLGLAGGNTGELFF.

The sample holds one count of this clone. CDR3 bases: TGCGCCAGCAGCTTGGTCCCGGAGACTGAAGCTTTCTTT. Translation gives CASSLVPETEAFF. The genes are TRBV5-1 and TRBJ1-1; D call uncertain. The CDR3 extends over 13 amino acids. Germline CDR1 and CDR2: SGHRS and YFSETQ. Trimming shortened V by 0 bases and J by 5 bases, and 8 bases separated the two germline ends.

J is TRBJ2-7 and V is TRBV3-1 (or the pseudogene TRBV3-2); TRBD1 aligns across 7 bases. V trimming: 7 bases; J trimming: 2 bases; junction bases outside the gene matches: 11. The length of the CDR3 is 15 residues. Germline V gene lookup returns CDR1 LGHDT and CDR2 YNNKEL (reference sequence). CDR3 protein: CASIPPPDRTYEQYF. In DNA form, the CDR3 reads TGTGCCAGCATCCCGCCCCCGGACAGGACCTACGAGCAGTACTTC.

This chain links TRBV24-1 with TRBJ2-5; 7 bases are shared with TRBD2. The CDR3 length is 16 residues. Germline V gene data show CDR1 as KGHDR and CDR2 as SFDVKD. Losses at the gene ends were 4 bases for V and 6 bases for J; bases not matched to a gene: 13. The CDR3 region has the DNA TGTGCCACCAGTGACACAGGTGCGGGAGATGAGAAGACCCAGTACTTC. Translating it yields CATSDTGAGDEKTQYF.

The chain employs TRBV7-2 and TRBJ1-2; tentatively, D is TRBD1 (6 bases). V was shortened by 3 bases and J by 6 bases, with 14 bases between the two germline ends. The germline V gene encodes CDR1 SGHTA and CDR2 FQGNSA. The CDR3 extends over 14 amino acids. The CDR3 DNA is TGTGCCAGCAGCTTGGGAGGGGGGCTCGATGGCTACACCTTC. It specifies CASSLGGGLDGYTF.

The chain has TRBV7-2 and TRBJ2-2; TRBD1 might be the D (5 bases). The germline CDR1 and CDR2 sequences are SGHTA and FQGNSA. V lost 5 bases and J lost 6, with 16 bases in between. The CDR3 loop spans 15 amino acids. For the CDR3, the DNA is TGTGCCAGCAGCCTCCGACAGTCCGGCGCCGGGGAGCTGTTTTTT. It is translated as CASSLRQSGAGELFF. The whole variable domain, remainder taken from reference TRBV7-2 and TRBJ2-2, is GAGVSQSPSNKVTEKGKDVELRCDPISGHTALYWYRQSLGQGLEFLIYFQGNSAPDKSGLPSDRFSAERTGGSVSTLTIQRTQQEDSAVYLCASSLRQSGAGELFFGEGSRLTVL.

The chain uses TRBV5-5 and TRBJ2-7, with 9 bases lining up with TRBD2. CDR3 length equals 17 residues. Per germline, CDR1 SGHKS and CDR2 YYEKEE (reference sequence). V shed 0 bases and J 3 bases; nucleotides not matched to a gene: 10. CDR3 loop: CASSLELAGGLVYEQYF. The CDR3 DNA reads as TGTGCCAGCAGCTTGGAATTGGCGGGAGGGCTTGTCTACGAGCAGTACTTC.

About this clone: A read error may account for a junction end that differs from germline. The rearrangement links TRBV24-1 to TRBJ2-7, with a possible D match to TRBD2 (6 bases). CDR3 size: 16 residues. Germline assignment: CDR1 KGHDR and CDR2 SFDVKD. The CDR3 sequence: CATSGLAGSGLNEQYF. The CDR3 DNA sequence: TGTGCCACCAGTGGTTTGGCCGGGAGCGGACTTAACGAGCAGTACTTC.

This clone was detected once. The chain recombines TRBV5-1 with TRBJ2-7; TRBD1 matches at 9 bases. Germline trimming cut 4 bases from V and 4 bases from J; bases unmatched to any gene: 6. In germline, CDR1 is SGHRS, CDR2 YFSETQ. This CDR3 has 14 residues. CDR3 sequence reads: CASSPGQGGYEQYF. The CDR3 DNA follows: TGCGCCAGCAGCCCGGGACAGGGAGGATACGAGCAGTACTTC.

The chain carries TRBV10-3 and TRBJ2-5, with D maybe TRBD1 (6 bases). CDR1 and CDR2 (germline): ENHRY, SYGVKD. V was clipped by 6 bases and J by 3 bases, with 14 bases between them. CDR3 length equals 14 residues. This CDR3 reads CAIRHRDEEETQYF. The CDR3 region has the DNA TGTGCCATCAGACACAGGGATGAAGAAGAGACCCAGTACTTC.

On this clone itself: Other DNA sequences from this sample encode an identical CDR3 as well. The rearrangement joins TRBV5-1 to TRBJ2-7; a possible D gene is TRBD1 (6 bases). The CDR3 consists of 12 residues. V was clipped by 2 bases and J by 4 bases, with 7 bases between them. Per the germline V gene, CDR1 is SGHRS and CDR2 is YFSETQ. In nucleotides, the CDR3 is TGCGCCAGCAGCTTACAGGGTTACGAGCAGTACTTC. Translation gives CASSLQGYEQYF.

The chain is built from TRBV15 and TRBJ2-7, with 8 positions matching TRBD1. The CDR3 length is 19 residues. Germline CDR1 reads LNHNV; CDR2 reads YYDKDF (reference sequence). V shed 3 bases, J shed 6 bases, and the junction held 22 bases outside the gene matches. CDR3 in DNA: TGTGCCACCAGCAGCGCTCTTCTTGTTGCCAGGGGGCGACCGGCCGAGCAGTACTTC. Its translation: CATSSALLVARGRPAEQYF.

Comments on this clone: An end of the junction differs from the germline gene, which may be a read error. The CDR3 nucleotides read TGCGCCGGAGGCCCCTCCTACGAGCAGTACTTC. Amino acid sequence: CAGGPSYEQYF. The chain is built from TRBV6-4 and TRBJ2-7; D is perhaps TRBD2 (5 bases). This CDR3 contains 11 residues. The germline CDR1 and CDR2 sequences are MRHNA and SNTAGT.

The chain uses TRBV18 and TRBJ1-1; D possibly corresponds to TRBD1 (6 bases). V shed 5 bases and J shed 5 bases, with 12 bases lying between them. This CDR3 comprises 13 residues. The germline CDR1 and CDR2 sequences are KGHSH and LQKENI. The CDR3 region is CASSEYQGTEAFF. The CDR3 DNA reads as TGTGCCAGCTCAGAATACCAGGGGACTGAAGCTTTCTTT.

CDR3 protein: CASIIGGNQPQHF. CDR3 coding DNA: TGTGCCAGCATTATAGGGGGCAATCAGCCCCAGCATTTT. The V call is TRBV6-6, the J call TRBJ1-5; tentatively, D is TRBD1 (5 bases). The germline V and J ends were trimmed by 7 bases and 2 bases, with 9 bases remaining between them. The CDR3 runs to 13 residues. CDR1 is MNHNY and CDR2 is SVGAGI in the germline V gene (reference sequence).

CDR3 region: CASSPGQLSYNEQFF. CDR3 in DNA: TGTGCCAGCAGCCCCGGACAGCTCTCCTACAATGAGCAGTTCTTC. The chain recombines TRBV7-9 with TRBJ2-1; tentative D call: TRBD1 (6 bases). Germline V lookup: CDR1 SEHNR, CDR2 FQNEAQ (reference sequence). Trimming removed 5 bases at V and 0 bases at J, with 11 bases between. The CDR3 extends over 15 amino acids.

This chain joins TRBV19 and TRBJ2-7; tentatively, D is TRBD2 (5 bases). The CDR3 has 14 amino acids. With 5 bases removed from V and 0 bases from J, the gap between germline ends came to 11 bases. Per germline, CDR1 LNHDA and CDR2 SQIVND (reference sequence). CDR3 DNA: TGTGCCAGTAGTTCCCGGGGATACTCCTACGAGCAGTACTTC. This gives the protein CASSSRGYSYEQYF.